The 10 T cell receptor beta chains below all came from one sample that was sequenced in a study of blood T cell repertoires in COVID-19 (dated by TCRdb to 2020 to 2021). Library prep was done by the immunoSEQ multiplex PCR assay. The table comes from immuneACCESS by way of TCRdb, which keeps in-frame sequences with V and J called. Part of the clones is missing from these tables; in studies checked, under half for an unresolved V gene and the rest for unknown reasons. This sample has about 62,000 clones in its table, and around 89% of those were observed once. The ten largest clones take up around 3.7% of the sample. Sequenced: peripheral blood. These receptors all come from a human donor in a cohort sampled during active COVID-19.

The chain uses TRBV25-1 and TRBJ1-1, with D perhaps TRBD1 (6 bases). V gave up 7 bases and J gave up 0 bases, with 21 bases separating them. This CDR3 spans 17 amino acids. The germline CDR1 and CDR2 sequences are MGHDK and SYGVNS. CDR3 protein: CASKGRQGTSLNTEAFF. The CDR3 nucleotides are TGTGCCAGCAAAGGGCGGCAGGGGACCTCTTTGAACACTGAAGCTTTCTTT. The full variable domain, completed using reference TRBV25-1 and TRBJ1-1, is EADIYQTPRYLVIGTGKKITLECSQTMGHDKMYWYQQDPGMELHLIHYSYGVNSTEKGDLSSESTVSRIRTEHFPLTLESARPSHTSQYLCASKGRQGTSLNTEAFFGQGTRLTVV.

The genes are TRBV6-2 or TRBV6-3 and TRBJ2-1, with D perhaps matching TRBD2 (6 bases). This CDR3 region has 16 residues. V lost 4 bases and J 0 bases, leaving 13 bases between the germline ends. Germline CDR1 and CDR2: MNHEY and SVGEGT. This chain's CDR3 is CASSFRAGFSYNEQFF. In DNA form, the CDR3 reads TGTGCCAGCAGTTTCAGAGCGGGTTTCTCCTACAATGAGCAGTTCTTC.

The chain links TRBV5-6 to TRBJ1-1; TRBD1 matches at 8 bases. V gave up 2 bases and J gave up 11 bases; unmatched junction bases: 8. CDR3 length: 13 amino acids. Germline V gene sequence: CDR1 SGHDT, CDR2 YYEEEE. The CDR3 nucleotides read TGTGCCAGCAGCTTAGGGGACAGGAGGGAGGCTTTCTTT. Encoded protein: CASSLGDRREAFF.

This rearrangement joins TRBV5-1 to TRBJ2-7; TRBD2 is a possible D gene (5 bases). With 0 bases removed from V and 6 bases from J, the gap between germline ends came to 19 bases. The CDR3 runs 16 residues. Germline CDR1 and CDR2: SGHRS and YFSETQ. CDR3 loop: CASSLAVSPGSLEQYF. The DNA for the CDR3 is TGCGCCAGCAGCTTGGCCGTCAGCCCGGGGTCTCTCGAGCAGTACTTC.

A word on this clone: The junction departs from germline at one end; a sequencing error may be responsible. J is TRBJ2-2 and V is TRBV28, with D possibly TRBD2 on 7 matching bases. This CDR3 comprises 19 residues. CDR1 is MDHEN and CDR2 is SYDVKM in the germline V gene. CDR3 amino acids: CASPRGANYLAANTRELFF. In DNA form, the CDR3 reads TGTGCCAGCCCCCGGGGGGCCAATTATCTAGCGGCGAACACCAGGGAGCTGTTTTTT.

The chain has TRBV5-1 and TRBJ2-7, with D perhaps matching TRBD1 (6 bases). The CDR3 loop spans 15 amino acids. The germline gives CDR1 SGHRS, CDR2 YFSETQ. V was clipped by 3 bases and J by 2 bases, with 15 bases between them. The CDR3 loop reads CASSYDRRKPYEQYF. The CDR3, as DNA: TGCGCCAGCAGCTATGACAGGCGAAAACCCTACGAGCAGTACTTC.

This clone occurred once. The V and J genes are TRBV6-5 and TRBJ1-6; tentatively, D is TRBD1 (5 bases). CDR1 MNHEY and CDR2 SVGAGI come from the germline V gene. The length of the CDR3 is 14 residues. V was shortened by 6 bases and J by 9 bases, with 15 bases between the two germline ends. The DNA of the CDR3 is TGTGCCAGCAGCTTAGCGGGGGATGGTTCACCCCTCCACTTT. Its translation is CASSLAGDGSPLHF.

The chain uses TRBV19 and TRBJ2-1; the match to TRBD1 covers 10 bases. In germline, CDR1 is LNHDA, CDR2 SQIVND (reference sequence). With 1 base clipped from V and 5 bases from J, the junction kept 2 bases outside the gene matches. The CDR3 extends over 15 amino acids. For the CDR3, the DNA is TGTGCCAGTAGTATAGTGGGGACAGGGGACAATGAGCAGTTCTTC. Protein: CASSIVGTGDNEQFF.

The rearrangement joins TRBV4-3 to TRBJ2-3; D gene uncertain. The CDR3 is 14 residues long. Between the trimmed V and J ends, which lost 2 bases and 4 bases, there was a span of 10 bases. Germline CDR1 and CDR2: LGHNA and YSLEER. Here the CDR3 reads CASSQKERSDTQYF. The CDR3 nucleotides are TGCGCCAGCAGCCAAAAGGAGCGATCAGATACGCAGTATTTT.

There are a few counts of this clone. The CDR3 sequence is CAWSVLGGEQYF. The CDR3 DNA sequence: TGTGCCTGGAGTGTACTGGGGGGGGAGCAGTACTTC. The rearrangement links TRBV30 to TRBJ2-7; 7 bases map to TRBD2. The CDR3 runs to 12 residues. CDR1 GTSNPN and CDR2 SVGIG come from the germline V gene (reference sequence). With 0 bases clipped from V and 7 bases from J, the junction kept 3 bases outside the gene matches.